This TCR beta chain was retrieved from a study of OX40 agonist ivuxolimab in advanced cancers. The method was immunoSEQ multiplex PCR; TCRdb's version includes in-frame clones alone and lacks a portion of them. The sample has tens of thousands of clones; roughly 81% are singletons. Germline CDR1 and CDR2: LNHDA and SQIVND (reference sequence). The CDR3 has 17 residues. Trimming stripped 5 bases from V and 6 bases from J, with 26 bases between. The chain has TRBV19 and TRBJ2-7; D may be TRBD1 or TRBD2 (5 bases each). The receptor's source is an adult with an advanced solid tumor such as melanoma, head and neck, liver or kidney cancer. This sample comprised CD4+ or CD8+ T cells sorted from blood, obtained in a trial of the OX40 agonist ivuxolimab. CDR3 bases: TGTGCCAGTAGTCCGGGACGGATCCGGGTCGCAGCCTCCGAGCAGTACTTC. Translated: CASSPGRIRVAASEQYF.